What follows is one TCR beta chain and its context. No antigen is known for it. The CDR3 has 18 residues. CDR1 is SGDLS, CDR2 YYNGEE, per germline. Trimming shortened V by 0 bases and J by 4 bases, and 20 bases separated the two germline ends. The sample originates from a study of chemoradiotherapy in HPV16-positive cancers. Study-level background: Functional T-cell assays on a couple of HPV16-positive patients' cells defined candidate HPV-specific clones and common TCR motifs. Points from the study as a whole: Functional assays defining HPV-specific T cells used only a couple of HPV16-positive patients. HPV-responsive T-cell expansion during chemoradiotherapy was linked to improved recurrence-free survival in HPV16-positive patients. During treatment, candidate HPV-specific clones and E7-related motifs expanded in tumor.

Libraries were prepared by immunoSEQ multiplex PCR; TCRdb keeps only in-frame clonotypes and omits some of them. The sample lists about 5,300 clones, 55% to 85% occurring once. The receptor was derived from a human donor with HPV-associated anogenital cancer. The sample was tumor tissue, taken from a patient who underwent chemoradiotherapy. The rearrangement links TRBV9 to TRBJ2-1; either TRBD1 or TRBD2 may fit D (7 bases each). The CDR3, as DNA: TGTGCCAGCAGCGTAGTATCAGGGGGGGGGACAGCTTACAATGAGCAGTTCTTC. Its translation: CASSVVSGGGTAYNEQFF. Full variable domain (remainder filled in from reference TRBV9 and TRBJ2-1): DSGVTQTPKHLITATGQRVTLRCSPRSGDLSVYWYQQSLDQGLQFLIQYYNGEERAKGNILERFSAQQFPDLHSELNLSSLELGDSALYFCASSVVSGGGTAYNEQFFGPGTRLTVL.